The present entry profiles one TCR beta chain with its context. Antigen: not known. This record comes from a study of T cells in Graves' hyperthyroidism and ophthalmopathy. Notes on the study in general: Onset of ophthalmopathy came a median roughly 6.9 months after the model predicted it.

V was shortened by 2 bases and J by 6 bases, with 14 bases between the two germline ends. The germline CDR1 and CDR2 sequences are SGHRS and YFSETQ. The CDR3 extends over 14 amino acids. TCR beta CDR3 regions were amplified from RNA. First-round RT-PCR targeting the TCR CDR3 was performed with the HTBI primer set. TCRdb re-derived calls from the multiplex PCR reads in MiXCR, one entry per CDR3 protein. The top ten clones hold more than 7% of a sample with hundreds of thousands of distinct CDR3 sequences, 45% of them seen once. Orbital computed tomography and thyroid ultrasound, together with serum TRAb and thyroxine and clinical symptoms, were used for diagnoses.

Input material: peripheral blood or thyroid tissue (not recorded which). This sequence joins TRBV5-1 and TRBJ1-2; weak D call: TRBD1 (5 bases). The receptor comes from an adult man with Graves' disease, either hyperthyroidism or ophthalmopathy (not recorded which). The CDR3 region is CASSFRDSGDGYTF. The CDR3 region has the DNA TGCGCCAGCAGCTTCAGGGATTCGGGAGATGGCTACACCTTC.